This T cell receptor beta chain was documented in a study of response to subunit inactivated influenza vaccine. Study-level points and caveats: After each seasonal influenza vaccination, few new T cells are recruited, the authors suggested.

With respect to this clonotype: What it recognizes is unknown.

TCRdb analysed the RT-PCR reads with MiXCR anew, one entry per CDR3 protein. The repertoire holds 710,000 or so distinct CDR3 sequences, with approximately 15% as singletons. The CDR3 runs 13 residues. Germline V gene data show CDR1 as LGHDT and CDR2 as YNNKEL (reference sequence). The V and J ends lost 7 bases and 6 bases respectively, with 16 bases between them. The TCR was taken from a man over 45 who received an inactivated influenza vaccine. This sample comprised PBMCs from blood, obtained approximately 13 days after vaccination. V and J are TRBV3-1 and TRBJ2-7; tentative D call: TRBD2 (5 bases). The CDR3 loop is CASTLLGGREQYF. The DNA of the CDR3 is TGTGCCAGCACCCTCCTTGGCGGGCGCGAGCAGTACTTC.